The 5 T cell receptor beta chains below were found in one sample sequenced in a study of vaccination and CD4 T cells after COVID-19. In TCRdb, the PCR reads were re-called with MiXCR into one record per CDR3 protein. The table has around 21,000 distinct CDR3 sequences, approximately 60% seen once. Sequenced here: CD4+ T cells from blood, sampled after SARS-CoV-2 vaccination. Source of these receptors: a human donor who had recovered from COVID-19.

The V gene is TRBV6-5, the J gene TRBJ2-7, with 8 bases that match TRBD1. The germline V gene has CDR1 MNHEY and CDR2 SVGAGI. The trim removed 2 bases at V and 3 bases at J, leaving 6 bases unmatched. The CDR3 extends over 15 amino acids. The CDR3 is CASSYPGQGSYEQYF. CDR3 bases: TGTGCCAGCAGTTACCCCGGACAGGGTAGCTACGAGCAGTACTTC.

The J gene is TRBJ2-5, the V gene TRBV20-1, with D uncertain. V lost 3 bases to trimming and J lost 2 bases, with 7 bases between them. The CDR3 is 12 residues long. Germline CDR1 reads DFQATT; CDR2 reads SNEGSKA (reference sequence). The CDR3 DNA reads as TGCAGTGCTAGGGTGGGGCAAGAGACCCAGTACTTC. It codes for CSARVGQETQYF.

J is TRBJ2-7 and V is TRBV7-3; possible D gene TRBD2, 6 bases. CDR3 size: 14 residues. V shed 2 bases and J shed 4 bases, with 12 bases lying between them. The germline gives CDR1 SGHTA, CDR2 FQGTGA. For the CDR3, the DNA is TGTGCCAGCAGCTTAGCGGGACTGGGTTACGAGCAGTACTTC. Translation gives CASSLAGLGYEQYF.

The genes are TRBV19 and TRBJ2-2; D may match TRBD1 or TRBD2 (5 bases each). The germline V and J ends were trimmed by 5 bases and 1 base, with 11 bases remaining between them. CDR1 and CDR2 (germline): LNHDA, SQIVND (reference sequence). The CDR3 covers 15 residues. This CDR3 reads CASSPGTLNTGELFF. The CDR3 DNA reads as TGTGCCAGTAGTCCCGGGACCCTGAACACCGGGGAGCTGTTTTTT. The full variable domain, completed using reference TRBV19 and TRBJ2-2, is DGGITQSPKYLFRKEGQNVTLSCEQNLNHDAMYWYRQDPGQGLRLIYYSQIVNDFQKGDIAEGYSVSREKKESFPLTVTSAQKNPTAFYLCASSPGTLNTGELFFGEGSRLTVL.

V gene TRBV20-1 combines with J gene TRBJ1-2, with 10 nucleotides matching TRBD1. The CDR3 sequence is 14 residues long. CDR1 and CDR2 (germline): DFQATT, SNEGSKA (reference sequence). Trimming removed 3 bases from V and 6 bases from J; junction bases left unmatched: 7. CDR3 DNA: TGCAGTGCTAGCGACAGGGGGCATAATGATGGCTACACCTTC. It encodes CSASDRGHNDGYTF.